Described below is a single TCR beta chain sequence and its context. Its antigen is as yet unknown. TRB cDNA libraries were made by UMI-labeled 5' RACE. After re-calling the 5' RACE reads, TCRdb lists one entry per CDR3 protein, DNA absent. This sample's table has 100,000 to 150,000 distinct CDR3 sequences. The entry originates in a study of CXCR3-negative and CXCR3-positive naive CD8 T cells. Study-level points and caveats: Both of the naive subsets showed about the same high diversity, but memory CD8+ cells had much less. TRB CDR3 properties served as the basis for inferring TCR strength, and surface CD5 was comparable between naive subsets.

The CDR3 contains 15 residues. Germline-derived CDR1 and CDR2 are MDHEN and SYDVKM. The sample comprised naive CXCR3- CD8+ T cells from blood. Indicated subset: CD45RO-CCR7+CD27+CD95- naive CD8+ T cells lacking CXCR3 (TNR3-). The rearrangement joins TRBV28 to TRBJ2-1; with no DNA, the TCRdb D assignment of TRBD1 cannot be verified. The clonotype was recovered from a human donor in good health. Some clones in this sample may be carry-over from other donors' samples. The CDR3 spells CASSRGDIHYNEQFF.